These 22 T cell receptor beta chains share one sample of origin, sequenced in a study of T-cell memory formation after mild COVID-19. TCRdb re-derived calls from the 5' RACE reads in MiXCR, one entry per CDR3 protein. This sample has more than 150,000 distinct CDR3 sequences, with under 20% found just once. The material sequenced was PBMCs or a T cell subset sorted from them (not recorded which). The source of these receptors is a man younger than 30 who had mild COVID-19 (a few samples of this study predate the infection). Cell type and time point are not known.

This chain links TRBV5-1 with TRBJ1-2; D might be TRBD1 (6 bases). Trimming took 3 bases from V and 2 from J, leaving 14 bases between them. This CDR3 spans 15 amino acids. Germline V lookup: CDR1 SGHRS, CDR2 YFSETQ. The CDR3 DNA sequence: TGCGCCAGCAGCTACACGGGACAAGGGAACTATGGCTACACCTTC. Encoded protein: CASSYTGQGNYGYTF.

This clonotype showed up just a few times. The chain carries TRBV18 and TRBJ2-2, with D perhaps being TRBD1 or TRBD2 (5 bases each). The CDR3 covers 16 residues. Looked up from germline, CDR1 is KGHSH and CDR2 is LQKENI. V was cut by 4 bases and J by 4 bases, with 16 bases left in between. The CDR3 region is CASSRGHRGSTGELFF. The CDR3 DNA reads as TGTGCCAGCTCACGAGGACACCGAGGGAGCACCGGGGAGCTGTTTTTT.

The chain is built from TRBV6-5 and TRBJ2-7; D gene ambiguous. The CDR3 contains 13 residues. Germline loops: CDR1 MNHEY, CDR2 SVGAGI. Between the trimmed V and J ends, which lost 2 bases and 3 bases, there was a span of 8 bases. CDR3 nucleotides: TGTGCCAGCAGTTACCGGCAGGACTACGAGCAGTACTTC. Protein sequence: CASSYRQDYEQYF.

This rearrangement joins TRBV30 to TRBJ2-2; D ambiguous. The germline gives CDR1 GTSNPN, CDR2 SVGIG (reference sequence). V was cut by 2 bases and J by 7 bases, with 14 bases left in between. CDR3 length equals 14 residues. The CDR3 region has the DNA TGTGCCTGGAGTCCCTCGAATTTAGGCGGGGAGCTGTTTTTT. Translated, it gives CAWSPSNLGGELFF.

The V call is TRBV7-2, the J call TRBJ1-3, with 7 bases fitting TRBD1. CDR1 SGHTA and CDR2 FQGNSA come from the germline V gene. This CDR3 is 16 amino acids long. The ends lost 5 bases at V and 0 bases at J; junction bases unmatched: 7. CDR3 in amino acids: CASSSGTVNSGNTIYF. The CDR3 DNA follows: TGTGCCAGCAGCAGTGGGACAGTGAACTCTGGAAACACCATATATTTT.

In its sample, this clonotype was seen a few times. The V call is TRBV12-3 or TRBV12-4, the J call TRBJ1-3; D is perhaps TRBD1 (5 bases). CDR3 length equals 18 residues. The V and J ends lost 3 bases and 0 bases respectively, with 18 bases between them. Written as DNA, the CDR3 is TGTGCCAGCAGTTTCGGGGCTTGGAGGGGCGGCTCTGGAAACACCATATATTTT. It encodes CASSFGAWRGGSGNTIYF.

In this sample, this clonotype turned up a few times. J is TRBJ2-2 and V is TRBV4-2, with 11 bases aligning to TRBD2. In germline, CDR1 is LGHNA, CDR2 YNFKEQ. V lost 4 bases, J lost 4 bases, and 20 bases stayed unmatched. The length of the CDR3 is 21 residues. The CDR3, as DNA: TGTGCCAGCAGCCCAGGATCTAGCGGGGGGCCCCCGTTTCGTTTCACCGGGGAGCTGTTTTTT. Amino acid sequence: CASSPGSSGGPPFRFTGELFF.

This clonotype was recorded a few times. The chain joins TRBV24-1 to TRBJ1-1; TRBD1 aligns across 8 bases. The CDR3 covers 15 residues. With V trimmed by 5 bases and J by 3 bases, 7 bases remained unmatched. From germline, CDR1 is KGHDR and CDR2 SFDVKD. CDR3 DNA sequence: TGTGCCACCAGTGGAGGACAGGGAAGGGACACTGAAGCTTTCTTT. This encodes CATSGGQGRDTEAFF.

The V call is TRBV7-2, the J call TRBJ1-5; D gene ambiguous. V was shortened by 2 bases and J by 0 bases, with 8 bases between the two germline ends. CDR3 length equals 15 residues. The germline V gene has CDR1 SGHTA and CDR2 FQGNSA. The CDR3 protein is CASSLWHDSNQPQHF. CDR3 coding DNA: TGTGCCAGCAGCTTATGGCATGATAGCAATCAGCCCCAGCATTTT. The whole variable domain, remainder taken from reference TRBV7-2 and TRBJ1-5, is GAGVSQSPSNKVTEKGKDVELRCDPISGHTALYWYRQSLGQGLEFLIYFQGNSAPDKSGLPSDRFSAERTGGSVSTLTIQRTQQEDSAVYLCASSLWHDSNQPQHFGDGTRLSIL.

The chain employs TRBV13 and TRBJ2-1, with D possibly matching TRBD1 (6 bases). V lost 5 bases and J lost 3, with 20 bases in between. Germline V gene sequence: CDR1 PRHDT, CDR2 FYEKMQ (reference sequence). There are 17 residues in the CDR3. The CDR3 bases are TGTGCCAGCAGCCGAACGGTGACAGGCGGCTTCTACAATGAGCAGTTCTTC. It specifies CASSRTVTGGFYNEQFF.

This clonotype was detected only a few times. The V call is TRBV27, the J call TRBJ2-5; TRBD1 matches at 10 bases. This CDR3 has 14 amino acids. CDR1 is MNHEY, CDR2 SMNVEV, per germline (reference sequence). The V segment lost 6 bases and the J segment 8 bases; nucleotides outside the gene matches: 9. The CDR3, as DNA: TGTGCCAGCAGCCTCAGCCGGGACAGGGGAACCCAGTACTTC. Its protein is CASSLSRDRGTQYF.

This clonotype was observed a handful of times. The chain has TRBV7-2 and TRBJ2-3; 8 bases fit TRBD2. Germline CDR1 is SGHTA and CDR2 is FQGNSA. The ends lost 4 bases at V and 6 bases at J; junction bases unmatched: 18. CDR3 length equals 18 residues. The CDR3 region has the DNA TGTGCCAGCAGCTCCTTGAGCGGGGGACCCCGGGGGGCCGATACGCAGTATTTT. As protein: CASSSLSGGPRGADTQYF.

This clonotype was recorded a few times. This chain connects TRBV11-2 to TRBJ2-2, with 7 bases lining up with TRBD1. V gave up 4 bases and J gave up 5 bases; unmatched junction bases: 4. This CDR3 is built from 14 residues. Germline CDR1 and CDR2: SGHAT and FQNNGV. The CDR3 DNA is TGTGCCAGCAGCTCCCAACAGGGGACCGGGGAGCTGTTTTTT. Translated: CASSSQQGTGELFF.

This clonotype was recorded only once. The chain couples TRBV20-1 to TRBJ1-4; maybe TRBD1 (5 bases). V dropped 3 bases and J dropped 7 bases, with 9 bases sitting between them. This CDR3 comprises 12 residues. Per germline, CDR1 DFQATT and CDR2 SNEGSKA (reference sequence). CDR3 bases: TGCAGTGCTAGTAACCAGGGTGAAAAACTGTTTTTT. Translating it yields CSASNQGEKLFF.

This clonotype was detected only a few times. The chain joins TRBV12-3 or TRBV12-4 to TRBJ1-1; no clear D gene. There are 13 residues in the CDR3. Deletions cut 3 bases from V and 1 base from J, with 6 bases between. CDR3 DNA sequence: TGTGCCAGCAGTTTTTACGAGAACACTGAAGCTTTCTTT. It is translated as CASSFYENTEAFF.

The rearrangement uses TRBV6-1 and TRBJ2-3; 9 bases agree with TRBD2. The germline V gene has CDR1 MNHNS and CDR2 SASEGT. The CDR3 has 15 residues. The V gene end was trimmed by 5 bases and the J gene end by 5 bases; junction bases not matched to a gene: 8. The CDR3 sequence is CASSLLAGRGDTQYF. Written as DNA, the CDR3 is TGTGCCAGCAGTCTTCTAGCGGGGCGAGGAGATACGCAGTATTTT.

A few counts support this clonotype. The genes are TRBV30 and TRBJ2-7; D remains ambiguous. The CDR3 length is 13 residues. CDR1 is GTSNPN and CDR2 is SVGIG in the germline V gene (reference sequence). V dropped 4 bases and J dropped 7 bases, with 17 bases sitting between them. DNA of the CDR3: TGTGCCTGGACCCTTCTTCCGACCGCTGAGCAGTACTTC. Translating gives CAWTLLPTAEQYF. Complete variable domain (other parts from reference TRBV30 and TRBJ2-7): SQTIHQWPATLVQPVGSPLSLECTVEGTSNPNLYWYRQAAGRGLQLLFYSVGIGQISSEVPQNLSASRPQDRQFILSSKKLLLSDSGFYLCAWTLLPTAEQYFGPGTRLTVT.

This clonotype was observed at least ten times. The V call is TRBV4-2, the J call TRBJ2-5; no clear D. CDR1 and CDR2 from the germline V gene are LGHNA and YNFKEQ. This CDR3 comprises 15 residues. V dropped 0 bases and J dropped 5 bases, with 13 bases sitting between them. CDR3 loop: CASSQESVVGETQYF. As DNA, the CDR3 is TGTGCCAGCAGCCAAGAATCGGTAGTGGGGGAGACCCAGTACTTC.

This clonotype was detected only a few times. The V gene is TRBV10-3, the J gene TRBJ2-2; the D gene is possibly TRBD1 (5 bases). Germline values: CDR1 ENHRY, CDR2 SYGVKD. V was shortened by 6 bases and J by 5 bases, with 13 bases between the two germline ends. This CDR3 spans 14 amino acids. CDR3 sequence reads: CAIRAGSRTGELFF. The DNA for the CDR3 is TGTGCCATCAGGGCAGGGTCAAGGACCGGGGAGCTGTTTTTT.

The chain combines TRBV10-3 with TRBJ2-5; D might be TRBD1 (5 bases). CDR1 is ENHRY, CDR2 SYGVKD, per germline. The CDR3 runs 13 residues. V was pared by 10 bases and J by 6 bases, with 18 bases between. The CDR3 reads CATRWTDKKTQYF. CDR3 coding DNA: TGTGCCACCAGATGGACGGACAAGAAGACCCAGTACTTC.

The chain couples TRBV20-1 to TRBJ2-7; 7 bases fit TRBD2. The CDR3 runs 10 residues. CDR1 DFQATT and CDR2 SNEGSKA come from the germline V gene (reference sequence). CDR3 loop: CSAGVREQYF. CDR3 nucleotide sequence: TGCAGCGCGGGGGTCCGCGAGCAGTACTTC.

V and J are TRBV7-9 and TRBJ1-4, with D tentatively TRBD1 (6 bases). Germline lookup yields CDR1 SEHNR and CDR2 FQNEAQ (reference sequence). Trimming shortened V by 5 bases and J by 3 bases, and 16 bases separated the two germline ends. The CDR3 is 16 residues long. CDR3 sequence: CASSVIRGRPNEKLFF. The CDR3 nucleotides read TGTGCCAGCAGCGTTATTCGGGGGCGCCCTAATGAAAAACTGTTTTTT.